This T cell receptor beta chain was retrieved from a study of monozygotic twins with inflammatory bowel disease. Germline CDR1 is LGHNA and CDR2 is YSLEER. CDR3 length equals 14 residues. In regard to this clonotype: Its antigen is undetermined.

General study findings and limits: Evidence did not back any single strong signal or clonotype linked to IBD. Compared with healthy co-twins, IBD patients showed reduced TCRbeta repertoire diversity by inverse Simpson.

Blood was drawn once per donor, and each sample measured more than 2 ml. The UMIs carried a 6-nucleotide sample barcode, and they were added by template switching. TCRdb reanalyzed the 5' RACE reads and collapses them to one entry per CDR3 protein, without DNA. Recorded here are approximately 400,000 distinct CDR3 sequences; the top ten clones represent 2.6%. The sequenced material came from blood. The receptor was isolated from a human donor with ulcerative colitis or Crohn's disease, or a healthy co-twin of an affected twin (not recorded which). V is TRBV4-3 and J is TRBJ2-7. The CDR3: CASSQDRIGYEQYF.